What follows are 2 T cell receptor beta chains derived from one specimen sequenced in a study of blood T cell repertoires in COVID-19. TCRdb keeps only in-frame clones here, not all; method: immunoSEQ multiplex PCR. The sample gives about 98,000 clones, 87% of which show up once; approximately 4.5% is in the top ten. Sample: peripheral blood. These receptors came from a man between 65 and 85 years old with acute or convalescent COVID-19.

The chain recombines TRBV9 with TRBJ1-2; D is unresolved. In germline, CDR1 is SGDLS, CDR2 YYNGEE. Trimming shortened V by 0 bases and J by 7 bases, and 10 bases separated the two germline ends. This CDR3 spans 13 amino acids. In DNA, the CDR3 is TGTGCCAGCAGCGTAGATGCGGGAAGTGGCTACACCTTC. It specifies CASSVDAGSGYTF.

The chain is built from TRBV27 and TRBJ2-3, with 11 bases lining up with TRBD1. The germline V gene has CDR1 MNHEY and CDR2 SMNVEV (reference sequence). After removal of 5 bases from V and 3 bases from J, the junction contained 13 bases not matched to a gene. This CDR3 is built from 18 residues. The DNA of the CDR3 is TGTGCCAGCAGTCCTCCCCCCGGGACAGGGGGACGGACAGATACGCAGTATTTT. It encodes CASSPPPGTGGRTDTQYF.